Below, one TCR beta chain is given with its context. As yet, its antigen is unknown. The CDR3 extends over 13 amino acids. V trimming: 3 bases; J trimming: 6 bases; junction bases outside the gene matches: 7. The germline gives CDR1 SQVTM, CDR2 ANQGSEA. This record comes from a study of T cells in narcolepsy. At the level of the study: Enrolled donors included narcolepsy type 1 or type 2 patients and healthy controls.

The study's findings and limits: Healthy controls reportedly lacked the autoreactive clonotypes serially found in patients' blood. Comparing one patient's CSF and blood CD4+ clonotypes highlighted HCRT- and TRIB2-specific autoreactive clonotypes. Autoreactive clone sequences were missing from some blood memory CD4+ repertoires.

Some clones are missing from TCRdb's copy, which holds only in-frame ones; the method was immunoSEQ multiplex PCR. The repertoire has roughly 35,000 clones, under 85% of them found once; the top ten carry about 1.6%. This clonotype was sampled from a human donor with narcolepsy. Sequencing was performed on CD45RA- memory CD4+ T cells from PBMCs. The chain is built from TRBV29-1 and TRBJ2-7, with TRBD1 identical over 8 bases. DNA of the CDR3: TGCAGCGTTGAGGGGCAGGGGGCGGTCGAGCAGTACTTC. Its protein is CSVEGQGAVEQYF.